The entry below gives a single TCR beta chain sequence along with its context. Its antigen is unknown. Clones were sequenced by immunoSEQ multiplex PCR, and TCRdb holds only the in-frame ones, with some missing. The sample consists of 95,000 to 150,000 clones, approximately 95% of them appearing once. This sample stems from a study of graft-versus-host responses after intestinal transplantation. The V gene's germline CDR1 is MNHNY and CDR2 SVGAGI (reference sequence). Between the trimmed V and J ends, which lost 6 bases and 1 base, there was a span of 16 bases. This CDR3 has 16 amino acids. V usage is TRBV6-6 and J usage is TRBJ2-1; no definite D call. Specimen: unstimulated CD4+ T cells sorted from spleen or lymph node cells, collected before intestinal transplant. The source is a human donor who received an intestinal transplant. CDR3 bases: TGTGCCAGCAGCCCCAGAGTGAGCAGTTCCTACAATGAGCAGTTCTTC. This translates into CASSPRVSSSYNEQFF.